A selection of T cell receptor beta chains follows, all from one sample in a study of cytomegalovirus exposure and HLA in healthy donors. Clones were sequenced by immunoSEQ multiplex PCR, and TCRdb holds only the in-frame ones, with some missing. The sample has about 200,000 clones; roughly 80% are singletons. Sequencing was done on a sample of PBMCs. The receptor set was obtained from a man aged 30 to 39 in good health and CMV-seronegative. Each CDR3 is given with its conserved first and last residue. The order of the fields is V gene, D gene, clone size, CDR3 protein. D genes are given only for firm matches. Rows may omit the clone size; those that give it use once, few, many or a size class.

V gene: TRBV6-1; D gene: .; clone size: .; CDR3 protein: CASSTMGVQYF
V gene: TRBV6-5; D gene: .; clone size: .; CDR3 protein: CASSRQRPSGNTIYF
V gene: TRBV5-6; D gene: TRBD1; clone size: .; CDR3 protein: CASSFPQGVGGGYTF
V gene: TRBV6-5; D gene: .; clone size: .; CDR3 protein: CASSYFRSGGTEAFF
V gene: TRBV4-1; D gene: .; clone size: .; CDR3 protein: CASSQIQGPYYEQYF
V gene: TRBV18; D gene: .; clone size: .; CDR3 protein: CASSPSAGVDYGYTF
V gene: TRBV27; D gene: .; clone size: .; CDR3 protein: CASRDTRSYEQYF
V gene: TRBV28; D gene: .; clone size: .; CDR3 protein: CASSHPPGGGATNIQYF
V gene: TRBV28; D gene: TRBD1; clone size: .; CDR3 protein: CASKTGGFKNIQYF
V gene: TRBV2; D gene: .; clone size: .; CDR3 protein: CASSTDRFTDTQYF
V gene: TRBV5-1; D gene: TRBD2; clone size: few; CDR3 protein: CASSPGLAGPYNEQFF
V gene: TRBV19; D gene: .; clone size: .; CDR3 protein: CASSPHRGGYTF
V gene: TRBV7-3; D gene: .; clone size: .; CDR3 protein: CASSTNRNTGELFF
V gene: TRBV27; D gene: .; clone size: .; CDR3 protein: CASSLSATGLYEQYF
V gene: TRBV9; D gene: .; clone size: .; CDR3 protein: CASSVTLSGASVLTF
V gene: TRBV11-2; D gene: .; clone size: .; CDR3 protein: CASSQTLAGYGYTF
V gene: TRBV6-1; D gene: TRBD2; clone size: .; CDR3 protein: CASSEMASGANEQFF
V gene: TRBV9; D gene: TRBD1; clone size: .; CDR3 protein: CASSVSGGRETQYF
V gene: TRBV12-1; D gene: .; clone size: .; CDR3 protein: CASSFMGRTGKPNQPQHF
V gene: TRBV11-1; D gene: TRBD2; clone size: .; CDR3 protein: CASSLGSSGGLYNEQFF
V gene: TRBV5-1; D gene: .; clone size: .; CDR3 protein: CASSLGGLPEKLFF
V gene: TRBV6-1; D gene: TRBD2; clone size: .; CDR3 protein: CASSDRAGGGPADTQYF